This TCR beta chain is drawn from a study of T cell repertoires in cytomegalovirus infection. TCRdb fed the reads into MiXCR, producing one record per CDR3 protein. The sample records more than 85,000 distinct CDR3 sequences, around 30% being singletons. This clonotype was seen more than once but under ten times. As yet, its antigen is unknown. J lost 0 bases, V lost 4 bases, and 6 bases had no gene match. Germline V gene data show CDR1 as DFQATT and CDR2 as SNEGSKA (reference sequence). CDR3 length: 15 residues. This receptor was identified in a human donor in good health (CMV status not recorded). Some clones in this sample may be carry-over from other donors' samples. Sequenced material: CD8+ T cells from cultured PBMCs, taken from culture after CMV antigen stimulation. The chain is built from TRBV20-1 and TRBJ2-1; 7 bases align to TRBD2. CDR3 in amino acids: CSATPTSDSYNEQFF. CDR3 DNA: TGCAGTGCTACCCCCACTAGCGACTCCTACAATGAGCAGTTCTTC.